This passage covers 32 T cell receptor beta chains from one sample sequenced in a study of T cells in Graves' hyperthyroidism and ophthalmopathy. The TCR beta CDR3 regions underwent amplification using RNA transcripts as the source. The TCR CDR3 first-round RT-PCR relied on the HTBI primer set. TCRdb recomputed calls from the multiplex PCR reads with MiXCR, one row per CDR3 protein. The sample records approximately 300,000 distinct CDR3 sequences, roughly 15% being singletons. Sequences were obtained from blood. The receptors here all came from a man younger than 40 with Graves' hyperthyroidism.

This clonotype was found many times. The V gene is TRBV3-1, the J gene TRBJ2-3, with D hard to call. This CDR3 comprises 13 residues. Germline assignment: CDR1 LGHDT and CDR2 YNNKEL (reference sequence). Trimming took off 1 base at V and 0 bases at J, with 2 bases between the two ends. Written as DNA, the CDR3 is TGTGCCAGCAGCCAAGCCAGCACAGATACGCAGTATTTT. This translates into CASSQASTDTQYF.

This clonotype was seen ten or more times. The chain combines TRBV20-1 with TRBJ2-7; 8 bases agree with TRBD2. This CDR3 spans 15 amino acids. V lost 1 base and J lost 3; bases outside the gene matches: 8. Per germline, CDR1 DFQATT and CDR2 SNEGSKA (reference sequence). In nucleotides, the CDR3 is TGCAGTGCTAGAGCCCACACTAGCGGTAACTACGAGCAGTACTTC. Translated: CSARAHTSGNYEQYF.

This clonotype was recorded at least ten times. The chain links TRBV7-9 to TRBJ2-3; tentative D call: TRBD2 (5 bases). This CDR3 is built from 14 residues. The V gene lost 8 bases and the J gene lost 0 bases, with 12 bases spanning the gap. Germline CDR1 SEHNR, CDR2 FQNEAQ (reference sequence). In nucleotides, the CDR3 is TGTGCCAGCGAAGCGGACCCTAGCACAGATACGCAGTATTTT. Its protein product is CASEADPSTDTQYF.

This clonotype appeared a few times. The chain joins TRBV11-2 to TRBJ2-2; 10 nucleotides line up with TRBD1. CDR1 and CDR2 from the germline V gene are SGHAT and FQNNGV. The CDR3 sequence is 16 residues long. V was pared by 11 bases and J by 3 bases, with 12 bases of the junction left unmatched. CDR3 amino acids: CASKAGQGPDTGELFF. Here the CDR3 DNA reads TGTGCCTCTAAGGCGGGACAGGGGCCGGACACCGGGGAGCTGTTTTTT.

The chain uses TRBV11-2 and TRBJ2-2; D is undetermined. Germline V lookup: CDR1 SGHAT, CDR2 FQNNGV. V shed 4 bases and J shed 6 bases, with 12 bases lying between them. CDR3 size: 14 residues. The CDR3 coding sequence is TGTGCCAGCAGCTCACCATCATCGGCCGGGGAGCTGTTTTTT. Encoded protein: CASSSPSSAGELFF.

This clonotype has at least ten counts. At one of its ends the junction is not consistent with the germline gene, which may arise from a read error. The chain carries TRBV19 and TRBJ2-7; D is tentatively TRBD1 or TRBD2 (5 bases each). There are 13 residues in the CDR3. CDR1 LNHDA and CDR2 SQIVND come from the germline V gene (reference sequence). The CDR3 region has the DNA TGCGCCAGCAGCCCAGGGAGCTCCTACGAGCAGTACTTC. As protein: CASSPGSSYEQYF.

This clonotype turned up a few times. The chain carries TRBV4-1 and TRBJ2-7; TRBD2 matches 8 bases. The V gene end was trimmed by 0 bases and the J gene end by 6 bases; junction bases not matched to a gene: 10. The CDR3 length is 16 residues. Germline V gene lookup returns CDR1 MGHRA and CDR2 YSYEKL. The CDR3, as DNA: TGCGCCAGCAGCCAAGAGTTAGCGGGAAAGGCTTTCGAGCAGTACTTC. Translated, it gives CASSQELAGKAFEQYF.

This clonotype was found many times. The genes are TRBV12-3 or TRBV12-4 and TRBJ1-1; 8 bases agree with TRBD1. There are 13 residues in the CDR3. After removal of 9 bases from V and 5 bases from J, the junction contained 8 bases not matched to a gene. The DNA of the CDR3 is TGTGCCAGTCTCGACAGGGGCGGAACTGAAGCTTTCTTT. Protein sequence: CASLDRGGTEAFF.

This clonotype was seen repeatedly, ten times or more. The chain uses TRBV30 and TRBJ1-2, with D possibly being TRBD1 (5 bases). This CDR3 region has 16 residues. V lost 5 bases and J 8 bases, leaving 27 bases between the germline ends. Germline lookup yields CDR1 GTSNPN and CDR2 SVGIG (reference sequence). The CDR3 DNA sequence: TGTGCCTGGGGGTATGCTTGGGGCCGGCTCCTAGAAGGCTACACCTTC. As protein: CAWGYAWGRLLEGYTF.

This clonotype was seen only a few times. J is TRBJ2-1 and V is TRBV20-1, with TRBD2 matching 12 bases. The CDR3 length is 15 residues. With V trimmed by 0 bases and J by 9 bases, 6 bases remained unmatched. Per germline, CDR1 DFQATT and CDR2 SNEGSKA (reference sequence). CDR3 sequence: CSARDRLAGVGEQFF. In nucleotides, the CDR3 is TGCAGTGCTAGAGATCGACTAGCGGGAGTAGGTGAGCAGTTCTTC.

This clonotype was seen ten or more times. The chain joins TRBV20-1 to TRBJ2-3; perhaps TRBD2 as D (6 bases). The CDR3 loop spans 14 amino acids. V was clipped by 6 bases and J by 3 bases, with 16 bases between them. From germline, CDR1 is DFQATT and CDR2 SNEGSKA (reference sequence). This CDR3 reads CSAPPGSSTDTQYF. DNA for the CDR3: TGCAGTGCCCCACCCGGGAGCAGTACAGATACGCAGTATTTT.

The chain employs TRBV12-3 or TRBV12-4 and TRBJ2-7; 7 nucleotides align to TRBD1. This CDR3 comprises 13 residues. The junction had 6 bases not matched to a gene; V was cut back by 8 bases and J by 2 bases. CDR3 amino acids: CASGRDSTYEQYF. CDR3 sequence (DNA): TGTGCCAGCGGAAGGGACAGTACCTACGAGCAGTACTTC.

The J gene is TRBJ1-2, the V gene TRBV2; 10 bases match TRBD1. Germline lookup yields CDR1 SNHLY and CDR2 FYNNEI. The CDR3 extends over 12 amino acids. V lost 8 bases and J lost 10; bases outside the gene matches: 7. The CDR3 region has the DNA TGTGCCAGCGGGGGACAGGGGAGCGACTACACCTTC. It specifies CASGGQGSDYTF.

A word on this clonotype: A much larger clone differs by one base, so this may be a read error. This chain connects TRBV18 to TRBJ2-2; D is possibly TRBD1 or TRBD2 (5 bases each). This CDR3 spans 15 amino acids. Germline CDR1 reads KGHSH; CDR2 reads LQKENI. The V end was cut by 4 bases, the J end by 7 bases, with 16 bases between. The CDR3 sequence: CASSLNQGRVGELFF. The CDR3 nucleotides read TGTGCCAGCTCACTTAACCAGGGACGAGTCGGGGAGCTGTTTTTT.

This clonotype was recorded a few times. V is TRBV9 and J is TRBJ2-6, with D possibly being TRBD1 or TRBD2 (6 bases each). Trimming left V 4 bases short and J 5 bases short, with 16 bases between. CDR1 and CDR2 (germline): SGDLS, YYNGEE. This CDR3 has 16 amino acids. This CDR3 is CASSPRVGGWANVLTF. The CDR3 DNA is TGTGCCAGCAGCCCAAGGGTGGGGGGCTGGGCCAACGTCCTGACTTTC.

The J gene is TRBJ2-5, the V gene TRBV18, with 9 positions matching TRBD1. This CDR3 region has 14 residues. With V trimmed by 3 bases and J by 10 bases, 9 bases remained unmatched. Germline V gene sequence: CDR1 KGHSH, CDR2 LQKENI. The CDR3 coding sequence is TGTGCCAGCTCACCTGGGACAGGGCTGAAGATCCAGTACTTC. Translated, it gives CASSPGTGLKIQYF.

This clonotype has more than one count but fewer than ten. CDR3 DNA: TGTGCCAGCAGCTTAGATCAAGGATTCTACAATGAGCAGTTCTTC. This translates into CASSLDQGFYNEQFF. This rearrangement joins TRBV11-2 to TRBJ2-1; D remains ambiguous. This CDR3 has 15 amino acids. Germline V gives CDR1 SGHAT, CDR2 FQNNGV. V shed 0 bases and J shed 3 bases, with 9 bases lying between them.

As for this clonotype: The CDR3 end shows no conserved phenylalanine or tryptophan, and so a read error is likely. The V gene is TRBV15, the J gene TRBJ2-7; perhaps TRBD2 as D (7 bases). Trimming took off 5 bases at V and 3 bases at J, with 17 bases between the two ends. The CDR3 totals 15 residues. The germline V gene encodes CDR1 LNHNV and CDR2 YYDKDF (reference sequence). The CDR3 here is CATSVRRGGDYEQYL. The CDR3, as DNA: TGTGCCACCAGCGTCCGAAGAGGGGGGGACTACGAGCAGTACCTC.

The chain carries TRBV10-2 and TRBJ2-1, with 9 nucleotides matching TRBD2. Germline V lookup: CDR1 WSHSY, CDR2 SAAADI. J lost 13 bases, V lost 4 bases, and 5 bases had no gene match. The CDR3 totals 12 residues. CDR3: CASSGLAGQQFF. The CDR3 DNA follows: TGCGCCAGCAGTGGGCTAGCGGGACAACAGTTCTTC.

As DNA, the CDR3 is TGCAGCGTTGGACAGGGGGCCGCAGATACGCAGTATTTT. Translated, it gives CSVGQGAADTQYF. The V gene is TRBV29-1, the J gene TRBJ2-3, with 10 bases aligning to TRBD1. CDR3 size: 13 residues. The junction had 2 bases not matched to a gene; V was cut back by 4 bases and J by 4 bases. CDR1 is SQVTM and CDR2 is ANQGSEA in the germline V gene.

This clonotype was counted at least ten times. The chain joins TRBV29-1 to TRBJ1-1, with D uncertain. The length of the CDR3 is 13 residues. The germline CDR1 and CDR2 sequences are SQVTM and ANQGSEA. Trimming stripped 6 bases from V and 1 base from J, with 12 bases between. CDR3 sequence reads: CSVRVNTNTEAFF. The CDR3 coding sequence is TGCAGCGTCCGAGTAAACACGAACACTGAAGCTTTCTTT. Together with reference TRBV29-1 and TRBJ1-1, the CDR3 gives the full variable domain: SAVISQKPSRDICQRGTSLTIQCQVDSQVTMMFWYRQQPGQSLTLIATANQGSEATYESGFVIDKFPISRPNLTFSTLTVSNMSPEDSSIYLCSVRVNTNTEAFFGQGTRLTVV.

This clonotype was recorded many times. The CDR3 reads CASSQGGDADTQYF. CDR3 in DNA: TGTGCCAGCAGCCAAGGGGGTGATGCAGATACGCAGTATTTT. V is TRBV3-1 and J is TRBJ2-3; D not certain. CDR1 and CDR2 (germline): LGHDT, YNNKEL (reference sequence). Trimming left V 1 base short and J 4 bases short, with 9 bases between. This CDR3 has 14 amino acids.

The chain joins TRBV12-5 to TRBJ2-2; D might be TRBD1 or TRBD2, each matching 5 bases. The CDR3 covers 16 residues. CDR1 LGHNT and CDR2 FRNRAP come from the germline V gene. Trimming took off 4 bases at V and 5 bases at J, with 17 bases between the two ends. The CDR3 loop is CASGSSPGTFTGELFF. The CDR3 region has the DNA TGTGCTAGTGGTTCGAGTCCCGGGACGTTTACCGGGGAGCTGTTTTTT. Together with reference TRBV12-5 and TRBJ2-2, the CDR3 gives the full variable domain: DARVTQTPRHKVTEMGQEVTMRCQPILGHNTVFWYRQTMMQGLELLAYFRNRAPLDDSGMPKDRFSAEMPDATLATLKIQPSEPRDSAVYFCASGSSPGTFTGELFFGEGSRLTVL.

The sample holds a few counts of this clonotype. The chain joins TRBV11-3 to TRBJ2-6; D is possibly TRBD2 (6 bases). Germline loops: CDR1 SGHNT, CDR2 YENEEA. There are 17 residues in the CDR3. Between the trimmed V and J ends, which lost 5 bases and 0 bases, there was a span of 14 bases. CDR3 in amino acids: CASSLGGPLSGANVLTF. In DNA, the CDR3 is TGTGCCAGCAGCCTGGGGGGACCTCTCTCTGGGGCCAACGTCCTGACTTTC.

V and J are TRBV30 and TRBJ2-1; D may be TRBD1 or TRBD2 (6 bases each). The V gene's germline CDR1 is GTSNPN and CDR2 SVGIG (reference sequence). This CDR3 contains 12 residues. V was pared by 4 bases and J by 10 bases, with 14 bases between. The CDR3 DNA reads TGTGCCTGGACGGGGGCTGGCAGCGAGCAGTTCTTC. Protein product: CAWTGAGSEQFF.

This clonotype was counted at least ten times. The rearrangement uses TRBV20-1 and TRBJ2-1; D possibly corresponds to TRBD1 (7 bases). Deletions cut 6 bases from V and 8 bases from J, with 11 bases between. The CDR3 spans 11 residues. CDR1 and CDR2 from the germline V gene are DFQATT and SNEGSKA (reference sequence). The CDR3 DNA follows: TGCAGTGCCGGAGGGGGCCATGAGCAGTTCTTC. Translation: CSAGGGHEQFF.

A remark on this clonotype: A read error may be the cause here, since a much bigger clone is one base away. CDR3 bases: TGTGCCAGCAGCCCGATGACAGGGGCAGGGAAGACCCAGTACTTC. Protein product: CASSPMTGAGKTQYF. The chain couples TRBV7-6 to TRBJ2-5, with 8 bases identical to TRBD1. CDR3 length: 15 residues. Germline V lookup: CDR1 SGHVS, CDR2 FNYEAQ. Losses at the gene ends were 5 bases for V and 6 bases for J; bases not matched to a gene: 11.

This clonotype has at least ten counts. This sequence joins TRBV2 and TRBJ2-3, with D perhaps matching TRBD2 (6 bases). Germline loops: CDR1 SNHLY, CDR2 FYNNEI. The V end lost 6 bases, the J end lost 7 bases, and 17 bases lay between the germline ends. The length of the CDR3 is 14 residues. CDR3 nucleotide sequence: TGTGCCAGCAGCTCCGGGACTCTGAGTTATACGCAGTATTTT. It encodes CASSSGTLSYTQYF.

This clonotype was counted many times. The V gene is TRBV20-1, the J gene TRBJ2-1, with 7 nucleotides matching TRBD2. Germline CDR1 and CDR2: DFQATT and SNEGSKA (reference sequence). V shed 7 bases, J shed 8 bases, and the junction held 8 bases outside the gene matches. The CDR3 totals 12 residues. Here the CDR3 reads CSVFGGSYEQFF. The CDR3 region has the DNA TGCAGTGTTTTCGGCGGGAGCTATGAGCAGTTCTTC.

This clonotype appeared many times. V is TRBV10-3 and J is TRBJ2-7, with TRBD1 matching over 7 bases. This CDR3 spans 14 amino acids. Germline CDR1 and CDR2: ENHRY and SYGVKD. J gave up 0 bases and V 5 bases, and 4 bases lay outside the gene matches. The CDR3 sequence is CAISPGTASYEQYF. The CDR3 DNA reads as TGTGCCATCAGTCCCGGGACAGCCTCCTACGAGCAGTACTTC.

The chain combines TRBV12-5 with TRBJ1-1; 7 bases are shared with TRBD1. Germline V CDR1 and CDR2: LGHNT, FRNRAP. V lost 0 bases, J lost 4 bases, and 11 bases stayed unmatched. The CDR3 totals 17 residues. The CDR3 spells CASGLVLLAGGLTEAFF. Here the CDR3 DNA reads TGTGCTAGTGGTTTGGTATTATTGGCAGGGGGACTCACTGAAGCTTTCTTT.

Ten or more counts support this clonotype. This chain uses TRBV12-3 or TRBV12-4 with TRBJ2-4; TRBD1 is a possible D gene (6 bases). The CDR3 spans 14 residues. Trimming shortened V by 6 bases and J by 4 bases, and 13 bases separated the two germline ends. The CDR3 DNA reads as TGTGCCAGCAGATACGGACAGACGAAAAACATTCAGTACTTC. Amino acids: CASRYGQTKNIQYF.